This TCR beta chain came from a study of T-cell reconstitution after alpha-beta-depleted transplantation in children (dated by TCRdb to 2016 to 2017). In the study overall: The study quantitatively tracked T-cell immune reconstitution after TCRalphabeta/CD19-depleted allogeneic hematopoietic cell transplantation in children using TCR repertoire profiling.

This clonotype occurred many times. Its antigen is not yet known. Base qualities are not recorded, but no much larger clone differs from it by a single base. The germline V gene sets CDR1 to MDHEN and CDR2 to SYDVKM. Measured from the cysteine to the phenylalanine, the CDR3 is 14 residues long. Only CDR3 DNA remains: 42 bases, in frame from the first base. The germline ends are 13 bases apart after V is trimmed by 7 bases and J by 0 bases. Points the paper makes about the study in general: In some patients, high TCRbeta diversity at day 60 was attributed to recipient T cells and intrathymic progenitors that had survived conditioning. Apparently early alphabetaT-cell count recovery about two months after transplant reportedly relied on only several hundred rapidly expanded clones derived from non-depleted graft cells. Over the following months the frequencies of hyperexpanded clones went down, and after one year T-cell counts and TCRbeta diversity were mostly credited to newly produced T cells.

The sample's treatment or condition, from its label and the paper: allogeneic hematopoietic cell transplantation with graft depleted of TCRalphabeta T cells and CD19 B cells. The transplant recipients were children given TCRalphabeta/CD19-depleted allogeneic hematopoietic cell grafts. Libraries were prepared through PCR. Sequencing relied on an Illumina HiSeq 2500. TCR library preparation used molecular barcoding, with unique molecular identifiers applied to normalize quantification of the TCRbeta repertoire. TCRdb reanalyzed the raw reads on its own, using fastp at Q25 for trimming and MiXCR for clone calling, and kept in-frame beta chains. Each entry merges the rows of one CDR3 protein and shows their most common DNA and genes. The sample includes 220,000 or so distinct CDR3 sequences, with 6.5% to 9% observed a single time. 6% to 7% of the sample lies in the top ten.

The rearranged segments are TRBV28 and TRBJ2-7, with the D segment identity uncertain. The origin of this receptor is a male patient aged 10 to 17 who had a stem cell transplant for acute lymphoblastic leukemia, so the T cells may come from the graft donor. The source was PBMCs, mostly from graft donor cells, collected 180 days after TCRalphabeta/CD19-depleted stem cell transplant. The CDR3: CASTPGGSSYEQYF. The DNA reads as follows: TGTGCCAGCACCCCCGGCGGTAGCTCCTACGAGCAGTACTTC. Where the CDR3 stops, the reference TRBV28 and TRBJ2-7 genes take over; the full variable domain is DVKVTQSSRYLVKRTGEKVFLECVQDMDHENMFWYRQDPGLGLRLIYFSYDVKMKEKGDIPEGYSVSREKKERFSLILESASTNQTSMYLCASTPGGSSYEQYFGPGTRLTVT.